Listed below are T cell receptor beta chains from one sample, sequenced in a study of beta chain features in type 1 diabetes. Measured with immunoSEQ multiplex PCR; TCRdb has only the in-frame clones, and not every one. The sample has 300,000 to 400,000 clones, 9.5% to 11% seen once. Material for sequencing was naive CD4+ T cells from blood. These receptors were taken from a woman aged 25 to 39 in good health. CDR3s include the opening cysteine and the closing phenylalanine or tryptophan. Each record gives: clone size, V gene, J gene, D gene, CDR3 DNA, CDR3 protein. The D gene is left open where the match is weak. Some rows have no size entry. The others give once, few or many, or a class for an expanded clone.

>few|TRBV5-4|TRBJ2-2|TRBD1
TGTGCCAGCAGCTTCCTGACAGGGGGGAACACCGGGGAGCTGTTTTTT
CASSFLTGGNTGELFF
>few|TRBV21-1|TRBJ2-7|.
TGTGCCAGCAGCCCCGGGGGGCACGAGCAGTACTTC
CASSPGGHEQYF
>.|TRBV7-3|TRBJ1-2|TRBD1
TGTGCCAGCAGCTTAAGCGGGACAGGGAATGGCTACACCTTC
CASSLSGTGNGYTF
>few|TRBV19|TRBJ1-5|TRBD1
TGTGCCAGTAGTCCGCGGACAGGGCGGGTATATAGCAATCAGCCCCAGCATTTT
CASSPRTGRVYSNQPQHF
>few|TRBV7-2|TRBJ2-7|TRBD2
TGTGCCAGCAGCTTCCGACTAGCGGGAGGGGTGGACGAGCAGTACTTC
CASSFRLAGGVDEQYF
>few|TRBV18|TRBJ1-1|TRBD1
TGTGCCAGCTCGACCGGGACAGGGTTGAACACTGAAGCTTTCTTT
CASSTGTGLNTEAFF
>.|TRBV6-6|TRBJ2-5|TRBD2
TGTGCCAGCAGTCACGGGGGACTAGCCTTCCAAGAGACCCAGTACTTC
CASSHGGLAFQETQYF
>.|TRBV6-5|TRBJ2-3|TRBD1
TGTGCCAGCAGCAGACAGGGAGATACGCAGTATTTT
CASSRQGDTQYF
>.|TRBV28|TRBJ2-5|TRBD2
TGTGCCAGCAGCCAGCTGACTAGCGGATTTTCTTCGAGAGAGACCCAGTACTTC
CASSQLTSGFSSRETQYF
>few|TRBV11-3|TRBJ2-1|TRBD2
TGTGCCAGCAGCCCCAGACTAGCGGGAGGCATCAGGGAGCAGTTCTTC
CASSPRLAGGIREQFF
>.|TRBV5-6|TRBJ2-5|.
TGTGCCAGCAGCGGCAGGGTTCTTGAGACCCAGTACTTC
CASSGRVLETQYF
>.|TRBV2|TRBJ2-1|TRBD2
TGTGCCAGCAGTGTGGGACTAGGGAATGAGCAGTTCTTC
CASSVGLGNEQFF
>few|TRBV21-1|TRBJ2-1|.
TGTGCCAGCAGCAAAACGGCAGGGGGGACTAGCGGCCTATACAATGAGCAGTTCTTC
CASSKTAGGTSGLYNEQFF
>.|TRBV7-9|TRBJ1-2|TRBD1
TGTGCCAGCAGCTTAGTCCTCGGGACAGGTGACTATGGCTACACCTTC
CASSLVLGTGDYGYTF
>.|TRBV10-3|TRBJ2-7|TRBD1
TGTGCCATCAGTGAGTCGATGACAGGGAGTTGGGAGCAGTACTTC
CAISESMTGSWEQYF
>.|TRBV28|TRBJ2-1|TRBD2
TGTGCCAGCAGTTTCGTACGGGGGCGGGAGGGGTATGAGCAGTTCTTC
CASSFVRGREGYEQFF
>.|TRBV7-9|TRBJ2-1|TRBD2
TGTGCCAGCAGGCCCACTAGCGGATTCTACAATGAGCAGTTCTTC
CASRPTSGFYNEQFF
>few|TRBV7-9|TRBJ1-5|.
TGTGCCATCGGGGGGGGAGATCAGCCCCAGCATTTT
CAIGGGDQPQHF
>few|TRBV5-4|TRBJ2-5|TRBD2
TGTGCCAGCAGCATACCCACTAGCGCTCAAGAGACCCAGTACTTC
CASSIPTSAQETQYF
>few|TRBV15|TRBJ2-7|TRBD2
TGTGCCACCAGCAGAGAGCTAGCGGTTACTACGCAGCAGTACTTC
CATSRELAVTTQQYF
>.|TRBV25-1|TRBJ2-7|.
TGTGCCAGCAGAGGCGGGGCCACCTACGAGCAGTACTTC
CASRGGATYEQYF
>few|TRBV18|TRBJ2-1|TRBD2
TGTGCCAGCTCACCAGGAGCGGGAGGGAAGAACAATGAGCAGTTCTTC
CASSPGAGGKNNEQFF
>.|TRBV30|TRBJ1-5|.
TGTGCCTGGAGTGTGGGGGGGGGCAATCGCAATCAGCCCCAGCATTTT
CAWSVGGGNRNQPQHF
>few|TRBV14|TRBJ2-1|TRBD2
TGTGCCAGCAGCCAAGATGCGGGAGCGCGTTCCTACAATGAGCAGTTCTTC
CASSQDAGARSYNEQFF
>.|TRBV29-1|TRBJ1-2|.
TGCAGCGTTGAATCGTCGGGGGTGAGCTACACCTTC
CSVESSGVSYTF
>.|TRBV28|TRBJ1-1|TRBD1
TGTGCCAGCAGTCGGGGGACAGGGAACACTGAAGCTTTCTTT
CASSRGTGNTEAFF